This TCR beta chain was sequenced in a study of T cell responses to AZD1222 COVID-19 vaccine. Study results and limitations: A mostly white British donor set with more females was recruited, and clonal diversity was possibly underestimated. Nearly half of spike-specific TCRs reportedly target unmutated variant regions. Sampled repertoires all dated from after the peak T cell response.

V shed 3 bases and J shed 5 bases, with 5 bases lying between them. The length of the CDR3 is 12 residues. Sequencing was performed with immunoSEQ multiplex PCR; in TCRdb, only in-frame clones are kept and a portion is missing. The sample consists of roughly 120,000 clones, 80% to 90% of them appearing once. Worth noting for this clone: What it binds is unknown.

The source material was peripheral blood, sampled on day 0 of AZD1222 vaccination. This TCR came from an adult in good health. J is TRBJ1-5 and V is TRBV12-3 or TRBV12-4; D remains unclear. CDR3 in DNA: TGTGCCAGCAGTTTGATGGATCAGCCCCAGCATTTT. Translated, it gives CASSLMDQPQHF.